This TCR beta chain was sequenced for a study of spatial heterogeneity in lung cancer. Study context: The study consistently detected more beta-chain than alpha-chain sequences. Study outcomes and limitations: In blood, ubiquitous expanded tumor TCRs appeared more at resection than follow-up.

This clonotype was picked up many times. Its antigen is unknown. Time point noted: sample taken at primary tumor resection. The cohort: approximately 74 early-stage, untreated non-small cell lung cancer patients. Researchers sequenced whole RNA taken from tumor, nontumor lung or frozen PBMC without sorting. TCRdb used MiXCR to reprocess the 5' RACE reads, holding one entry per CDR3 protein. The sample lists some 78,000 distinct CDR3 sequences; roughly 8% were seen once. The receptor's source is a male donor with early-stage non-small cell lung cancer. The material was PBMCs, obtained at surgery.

The CDR3 DNA is TGCAGTGCTTCCAGGACTAGCGGAGCCTACAATGAGCAGTTCTTC. Translation: CSASRTSGAYNEQFF. The J gene is TRBJ2-1, the V gene TRBV20-1; TRBD2 agrees at 10 bases. The CDR3 runs to 15 residues. CDR1 is DFQATT, CDR2 SNEGSKA, per germline (reference sequence). V lost 5 bases to trimming and J lost 2 bases; unmatched junction nucleotides: 6.